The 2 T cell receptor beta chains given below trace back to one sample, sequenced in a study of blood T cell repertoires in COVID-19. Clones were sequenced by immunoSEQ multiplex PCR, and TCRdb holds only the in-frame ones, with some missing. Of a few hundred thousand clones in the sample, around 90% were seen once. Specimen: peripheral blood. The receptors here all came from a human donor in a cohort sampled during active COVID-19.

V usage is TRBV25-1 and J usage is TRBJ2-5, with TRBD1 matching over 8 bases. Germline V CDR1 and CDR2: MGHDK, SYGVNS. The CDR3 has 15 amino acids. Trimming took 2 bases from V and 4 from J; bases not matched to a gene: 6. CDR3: CASSEQAGGRETQYF. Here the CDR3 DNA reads TGTGCCAGCAGTGAACAGGCAGGGGGCCGAGAGACCCAGTACTTC.

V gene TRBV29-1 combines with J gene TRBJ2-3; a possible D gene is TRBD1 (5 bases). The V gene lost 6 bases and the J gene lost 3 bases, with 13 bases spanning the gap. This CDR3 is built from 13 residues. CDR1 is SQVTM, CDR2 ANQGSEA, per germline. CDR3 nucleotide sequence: TGCAGCGTCTCAGGGTCGTTTACAGATACGCAGTATTTT. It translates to CSVSGSFTDTQYF.